Listed here are 9 T cell receptor beta chains from one sample, sequenced in a study of T cells in Graves' hyperthyroidism and ophthalmopathy. It was RNA transcripts that yielded the amplified TCR beta CDR3 regions. TCR CDR3 underwent first-round RT-PCR with the HTBI primer set. In TCRdb, the multiplex PCR reads were re-called with MiXCR into one record per CDR3 protein. The table records around 280,000 distinct CDR3 sequences, roughly 13% of them present only once. Material: blood. All receptors derive from a woman between 40 and 50 years old with Graves' hyperthyroidism.

This clonotype was picked up many times. The V call is TRBV12-5, the J call TRBJ2-3; a possible D gene is TRBD1 (6 bases). The CDR3 contains 12 residues. Trimming took 6 bases from V and 6 from J, leaving 10 bases between them. Germline loops: CDR1 LGHNT, CDR2 FRNRAP. The CDR3 here is CASGHQGDTQYF. CDR3 coding DNA: TGTGCTAGTGGACACCAGGGGGATACGCAGTATTTT.

This chain uses TRBV7-8 with TRBJ2-3; TRBD2 matches 7 bases. This CDR3 spans 16 amino acids. The germline V gene encodes CDR1 SGHVS and CDR2 FQNEAQ. Losses at the gene ends were 4 bases for V and 3 bases for J; bases not matched to a gene: 10. The CDR3, as DNA: TGTGCCAGCAGCTCCAGACTAGCCGGTCGGACAGATACGCAGTATTTT. The encoded protein is CASSSRLAGRTDTQYF.

The V gene is TRBV7-2, the J gene TRBJ2-3; a possible D gene is TRBD2 (6 bases). Between the trimmed V and J ends, which lost 5 bases and 2 bases, there was a span of 17 bases. Germline values: CDR1 SGHTA, CDR2 FQGNSA. The CDR3 is 16 amino acids. The chain's CDR3 is CASSRAGGAATDTQYF. CDR3 nucleotides: TGTGCCAGCAGCCGCGCTGGCGGGGCCGCCACAGATACGCAGTATTTT.

This clonotype was seen only a few times. The chain employs TRBV10-3 and TRBJ2-3; 12 positions agree with TRBD2. The CDR3 extends over 16 amino acids. Germline trimming cut 2 bases from V and 3 bases from J; bases unmatched to any gene: 3. The germline gives CDR1 ENHRY, CDR2 SYGVKD. The CDR3 spells CAISEGLAGITDTQYF. CDR3 in DNA: TGTGCCATCAGTGAGGGACTAGCGGGAATAACAGATACGCAGTATTTT.

This clonotype has more than one count but fewer than ten. The gene calls are TRBV7-2 and TRBJ1-3, with D possibly being TRBD1 (5 bases). The V gene lost 0 bases and the J gene lost 3 bases, with 12 bases spanning the gap. Germline lookup yields CDR1 SGHTA and CDR2 FQGNSA. The CDR3 has 16 amino acids. The CDR3 sequence is CASSLAPPRGGNTIYF. The CDR3 DNA reads as TGTGCCAGCAGCTTAGCACCCCCGAGGGGTGGAAACACCATATATTTT.

As for this clonotype: Since a much larger clone is just one base distant, this may be a read error. This sequence joins TRBV18 and TRBJ2-1; 10 bases line up with TRBD2. Per germline, CDR1 KGHSH and CDR2 LQKENI. The CDR3 spans 14 residues. In DNA form, the CDR3 reads TGTGCCTGCTCGTCTGAAGCGGGAGGGGGTGAGCAGTTCTTC. It specifies CACSSEAGGGEQFF.

The chain couples TRBV11-1 to TRBJ1-6; 7 nucleotides align to TRBD1. Germline V CDR1 and CDR2: SGHAT, FQDESV (reference sequence). The CDR3 has 15 amino acids. V lost 5 bases, J lost 5 bases, and 6 bases stayed unmatched. The CDR3 region is CASSPTGADNSPLHF. CDR3 coding DNA: TGTGCCAGCAGCCCAACAGGGGCCGATAATTCACCCCTCCACTTT.

The V gene is TRBV5-1, the J gene TRBJ1-6; D gene unclear. V was pared by 0 bases and J by 10 bases, with 8 bases between. The CDR3 length is 13 residues. The germline gives CDR1 SGHRS, CDR2 YFSETQ. The chain's CDR3 is CASSLGGRSPLHF. CDR3 sequence (DNA): TGCGCCAGCAGCTTGGGCGGACGATCACCCCTCCACTTT.

This chain connects TRBV6-1 to TRBJ2-3; 16 nucleotides match TRBD2. Germline V CDR1 and CDR2: MNHNS, SASEGT. V lost 6 bases to trimming and J lost 5 bases; unmatched junction nucleotides: 5. This CDR3 has 16 residues. CDR3 in amino acids: CASRRGTSGRVDTQYF. CDR3 bases: TGTGCCAGCAGGCGAGGGACTAGCGGGAGGGTAGATACGCAGTATTTT.